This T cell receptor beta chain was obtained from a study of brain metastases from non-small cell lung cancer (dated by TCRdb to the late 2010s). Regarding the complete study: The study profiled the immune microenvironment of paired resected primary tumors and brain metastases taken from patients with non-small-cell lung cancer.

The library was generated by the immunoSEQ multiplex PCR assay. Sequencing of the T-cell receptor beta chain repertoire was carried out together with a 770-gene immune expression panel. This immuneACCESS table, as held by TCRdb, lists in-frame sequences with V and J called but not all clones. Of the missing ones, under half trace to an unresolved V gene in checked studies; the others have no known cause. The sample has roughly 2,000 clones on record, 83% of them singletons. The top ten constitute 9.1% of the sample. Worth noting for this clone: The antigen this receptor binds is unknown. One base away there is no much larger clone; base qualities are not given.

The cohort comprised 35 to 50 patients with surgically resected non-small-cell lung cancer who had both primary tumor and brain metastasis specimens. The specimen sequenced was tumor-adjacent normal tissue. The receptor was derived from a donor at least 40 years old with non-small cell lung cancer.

This receptor carries the CDR3 CASSSWGLAGGYNEQFF. Here is the DNA: TGTGCCAGCAGCTCCTGGGGGCTAGCGGGAGGGTACAATGAGCAGTTCTTC. Rearrangement joined TRBV7-9 to TRBJ2-1, and TRBD2 matches 12 of the central bases. Its CDR3 holds 17 amino acids, cysteine through phenylalanine. Left in the record is the CDR3 DNA by itself, 51 bases read in frame from the first base. Here V drops 4 bases and J drops 4 bases, and the junction holds 8 bases not matched to any gene. Per the germline V gene (reference sequence), SEHNR is the CDR1 and FQNEAQ is the CDR2.